These 2 T cell receptor beta chains share one sample of origin, sequenced in a study of vaccination and CD4 T cells after COVID-19. With the Oncomine TCR Beta short-read assay, DNA from cultured CD4+ T cells was sequenced. TCRdb re-analysed the PCR reads in MiXCR, keeping a single row per CDR3 protein. Here the sample spans 15,000 to 20,000 distinct CDR3 sequences, roughly 71% being singletons. These receptors lack a known antigen. The treatment is: approximately 9-day PBMC culture with coronavirus spike peptide pools or control peptides (ViraFEST assay). Sample: CD4+ T cells from blood, cultured in vitro. Source of these receptors: a human donor who had recovered from COVID-19.

This clonotype was observed once. V usage is TRBV28 and J usage is TRBJ1-5, with no clear D. V gave up 1 base and J gave up 6 bases, with 10 bases separating them. The CDR3 spans 14 residues. Per germline, CDR1 MDHEN and CDR2 SYDVKM. The CDR3: CASSLSQQFQPQHF. CDR3 bases: TGTGCCAGCAGTTTATCCCAACAGTTTCAGCCCCAGCATTTT.

The chain employs TRBV12-3 or TRBV12-4 and TRBJ2-7; D uncertain. Trimming left V 4 bases short and J 5 bases short, with 6 bases between. CDR3 length: 11 residues. The CDR3 DNA reads as TGTGCCAGCAGTTCCGTCCACGAGCAGTACTTC. Its translation: CASSSVHEQYF.